This TCR beta chain was obtained from a study of post-analysis software for immune sequencing data. About the research overall: Patients with relapsing-remitting, secondary progressive and progressive-relapsing multiple sclerosis courses were all represented. Broader study findings: Higher frequency in patients than in controls was seen for roughly five TRBV segments, with TRBV5-6, TRBV5-1 and TRBV20-1 among them.

Unique molecular identifiers tagged the TCR beta cDNA libraries. TCRdb reprocessed the PCR reads with MiXCR, giving one entry per CDR3 protein. The sample lists around 400,000 distinct CDR3 sequences; approximately 38% were seen once. A word on this clonotype: Antigen specificity is unknown.

CDR3 length: 14 amino acids. The chain uses TRBV21-1 and TRBJ2-5; the D call TRBD1 from the table was never checked on the DNA. The J call may be wrong; the DNA end is better matched by TRBJ2-7. TRBV21-1 is a pseudogene segment. This TCR was sampled from a girl aged 2 to 9 with multiple sclerosis. Sequencing was performed on blood. In DNA form, the CDR3 reads TGTGCCAGCAGCCTTACGGGACAGGCCTACGAGCAGTACTTC. It yields the protein CASSLTGQAYEQYF.